A selection of T cell receptor beta chains follows, all from one sample in a study of technical replicates of blood from several donors. The protocol was immunoSEQ multiplex PCR, while the TCRdb copy is restricted to in-frame clones and leaves out a portion. The table lists more than 65,000 clones, nearly 98% of them singletons. Sequencing was carried out using T cells isolated from PBMCs. Receptors were obtained from a human donor in good health. Both conserved end residues are part of each CDR3. The D gene is left open where the match is weak. Only part of the rows carry a size: once, few, many, or a class if the clone is expanded.

V gene,CDR3 length,J gene,D gene,clone size,CDR3 protein,CDR3 DNA
TRBV13,17,TRBJ2-7,TRBD2,NA,CASRRGLAGVKSYEQYF,TGTGCCAGCAGACGGGGACTAGCGGGAGTTAAGTCCTACGAGCAGTACTTC
TRBV21-1,18,TRBJ1-5,NA,NA,CASSKGSGIPSGSQPQHF,TGTGCCAGCAGCAAAGGTTCAGGGATACCGAGCGGGAGTCAGCCCCAGCATTTT
TRBV6-5,14,TRBJ2-7,TRBD1,NA,CASSLGQGGIEQYF,TGTGCCAGCAGTCTCGGACAGGGGGGGATCGAGCAGTACTTC
TRBV13,17,TRBJ2-2,TRBD1,NA,CASSRWDRGPDTGELFF,TGTGCCAGCAGCCGGTGGGACAGGGGGCCGGACACCGGGGAGCTGTTTTTT
TRBV19,14,TRBJ2-1,TRBD1,NA,CASSAGTGLDEQFF,TGTGCCAGTAGTGCCGGGACAGGGCTTGATGAGCAGTTCTTC
TRBV19,15,TRBJ2-3,TRBD1,once,CASSELGQGSDTQYF,TGTGCCAGTAGTGAGCTGGGACAGGGATCAGATACGCAGTATTTT
TRBV2,15,TRBJ1-3,NA,NA,CASSRDSYSGNTIYF,TGTGCCAGCAGCCGGGACTCTTACTCTGGAAACACCATATATTTT
TRBV30,13,TRBJ1-3,NA,NA,CAWRTDAGNTIYF,TGTGCCTGGAGGACAGATGCGGGAAACACCATATATTTT
TRBV27,14,TRBJ2-2,TRBD2,NA,CASSFGLGTGELFF,TGTGCCAGCAGTTTTGGACTAGGCACCGGGGAGCTGTTTTTT
TRBV6-5,14,TRBJ2-2,NA,NA,CASSYGRNTGELFF,TGTGCCAGCAGTTACGGGAGAAACACCGGGGAGCTGTTTTTT
TRBV4-3,17,TRBJ2-7,TRBD2,NA,CASSQDRLASGNYEQYF,TGCGCCAGCAGCCAAGATAGGTTGGCTAGCGGGAACTACGAGCAGTACTTC
TRBV4-2,16,TRBJ2-1,TRBD2,NA,CASSQIGTSADNEQFF,TGTGCCAGCAGCCAGATCGGGACTAGCGCCGACAATGAGCAGTTCTTC
TRBV28,14,TRBJ1-1,NA,NA,CASSSAAGHTEAFF,TGTGCCAGCAGTTCCGCTGCGGGGCACACTGAAGCTTTCTTT
TRBV6-1,15,TRBJ1-3,TRBD1,NA,CASSVLDRGGNTIYF,TGTGCCAGCAGTGTTTTGGACAGGGGTGGAAACACCATATATTTT
TRBV9,12,TRBJ2-1,NA,NA,CATGSSGNEQFF,TGTGCCACGGGGTCGAGTGGCAATGAGCAGTTCTTC
TRBV4-3,14,TRBJ1-1,NA,NA,CASSQTVGHTEAFF,TGCGCCAGCAGCCAAACGGTGGGGCACACTGAAGCTTTCTTT
TRBV19,14,TRBJ2-7,TRBD1,NA,CASSAGQGVREQYF,TGTGCCAGTAGTGCGGGACAGGGGGTCCGCGAGCAGTACTTC
TRBV2,11,TRBJ2-1,NA,NA,CASSGGNEQFF,TGTGCCAGCAGTGGAGGCAATGAGCAGTTCTTC
TRBV9,14,TRBJ2-7,NA,NA,CASSVAYGVYEQYF,TGTGCCAGCAGCGTAGCTTACGGGGTCTACGAGCAGTACTTC
TRBV2,17,TRBJ1-2,TRBD1,NA,CASSEARDRGLNYGYTF,TGTGCCAGCAGTGAAGCCAGGGACAGGGGATTGAACTATGGCTACACCTTC
TRBV21-1,19,TRBJ1-1,NA,NA,CASSPLVRATDIMNTEAFF,TGTGCCAGCAGCCCCCTAGTTCGGGCGACAGACATTATGAACACTGAAGCTTTCTTT
TRBV2,13,TRBJ1-2,NA,NA,CASSGGGNYGYTF,TGTGCCAGCAGTGGGGGGGGAAACTATGGCTACACCTTC
TRBV6-4,14,TRBJ1-1,NA,NA,CASSDSLGGTEAFF,TGTGCCAGCAGTGACTCATTAGGCGGCACTGAAGCTTTCTTT
TRBV14,14,TRBJ2-5,NA,NA,CASSQDKTEETQYF,TGTGCCAGCAGCCAAGATAAGACAGAAGAGACCCAGTACTTC
TRBV5-1,15,TRBJ2-1,TRBD2,NA,CASSKLAGGHNEQFF,TGCGCCAGCAGTAAACTAGCGGGAGGGCACAATGAGCAGTTCTTC
TRBV30,14,TRBJ1-1,NA,NA,CAWSVRRLNTEAFF,TGTGCCTGGAGTGTTAGAAGATTGAACACTGAAGCTTTCTTT